This T cell receptor beta chain was profiled in a study of blood T cells in healthy people across ages. Study-wide context: Template switching picked up about one barcoded beta molecule for each two T cells. Whole-study findings and limits: Aged donors had fewer naive CD4+ cells and lower diversity than long-lived donors. In older individuals, TCR beta diversity per million T cells was lower, falling roughly linearly with age.

Primers used in a second PCR of about 6 to 11 cycles were a sample-barcoded 5' primer and a J-beta primer mix. All samples gave at least 2.5 million CDR3-containing paired-end reads. TCRdb used MiXCR to reprocess the 5' RACE reads, holding one entry per CDR3 protein. Here the sample spans roughly 1,500,000 distinct CDR3 sequences, 34% being singletons. CDR1 is SEHNR and CDR2 is FQNEAQ in the germline V gene (reference sequence). V shed 0 bases, J shed 4 bases, and the junction held 5 bases outside the gene matches. The CDR3 runs 16 residues. This clonotype was found a few times. Its antigen is not identified.

The gene calls are TRBV7-9 and TRBJ1-4; 7 bases match TRBD1. The sequence was collected from a woman aged 25 to 39 in good health. Sequenced input: blood. The CDR3 is CASSLARQGLNEKLFF. The CDR3 nucleotides are TGTGCCAGCAGCTTAGCCAGACAGGGACTTAATGAAAAACTGTTTTTT.